A selection of T cell receptor beta chains follows, all from one sample in a study of regulatory T cells in long-lasting Graves disease. TCRdb used MiXCR to reprocess the multiplex PCR reads, holding one entry per CDR3 protein. This sample yields 550,000 to 700,000 distinct CDR3 sequences, of which about 16% are seen a single time; about 11% belongs to the top ten. The sample was also linked to a second study, of T cells in Graves' hyperthyroidism and ophthalmopathy.

Source: peripheral blood mononuclear cells (PBMCs), taken at new diagnosis, from a patient treated with antithyroid drugs. The receptors were sampled from a young man with Graves disease. CDR3s include the opening cysteine and the closing phenylalanine or tryptophan. Fields, in order: clone size, J gene, V gene, D gene, CDR3 protein, CDR3 DNA. D genes are given only for firm matches. The listing skips clone size in some rows; elsewhere it reads once, few, many or a size class.

many TRBJ2-3 TRBV7-9 . CASSPGETRDTQYF TGTGCCAGCAGCCCAGGCGAGACTAGAGATACGCAGTATTTT
. TRBJ1-4 TRBV12-5 . CASGPPGGMGEKLVF TGTGCTAGTGGACCCCCTGGAGGGATGGGTGAAAAACTGGTTTTT
few TRBJ2-6 TRBV12-3/TRBV12-4 . CASSPQAISGANVLTF TGTGCCAGCAGCCCCCAAGCTATCTCTGGGGCCAACGTCCTGACTTTC
. TRBJ2-2 TRBV5-1 TRBD2 CASSLFGPRAGGNTGELFF TGCGCCAGCAGCTTATTCGGCCCTAGAGCGGGAGGGAACACCGGGGAGCTGTTTTTT
many TRBJ2-5 TRBV7-8 TRBD2 CASTLIRLAGEETQYF TGTGCCAGCACCCTGATTCGTCTAGCGGGAGAAGAGACCCAGTACTTC
few TRBJ2-5 TRBV20-1 TRBD2 CSARDSGSGSQETQYF TGCAGTGCTAGAGATTCGGGTAGCGGGTCCCAAGAGACCCAGTACTTC
few TRBJ1-3 TRBV28 TRBD1 CASSNRGLGNTIYF TGTGCCAGCAGTAACAGGGGGCTTGGAAACACCATATATTTT
. TRBJ2-1 TRBV27 . CASSLWGAGEQFF TGTGCCAGCAGTTTATGGGGCGCGGGTGAGCAGTTCTTC
many TRBJ2-1 TRBV27 TRBD1 CASSLFSGQGANEQFF TGTGCCAGCAGTTTATTCTCCGGACAGGGTGCCAATGAGCAGTTCTTC
. TRBJ2-7 TRBV15 . CATSESWEALYEQYF TGTGCCACCAGCGAATCTTGGGAGGCCCTATACGAGCAGTACTTC
. TRBJ1-1 TRBV7-2 . CASSPWDGPVAFF TGTGCCAGCAGCCCGTGGGACGGCCCCGTGGCTTTCTTT
. TRBJ2-2 TRBV19 . CASSIPGWTGELFF TGTGCCAGTAGTATTCCAGGGTGGACCGGGGAGCTGTTTTTT
. TRBJ1-5 TRBV19 . CASSIRGRWDQPQHF TGTGCCAGTAGTATACGAGGCAGGTGGGATCAGCCCCAGCATTTT
many TRBJ2-7 TRBV14 . CASSRLRMGYEQYF TGTGCCAGCAGCCGACTAAGGATGGGCTACGAGCAGTACTTC
many TRBJ2-7 TRBV28 . CASSFLLTYEQYF TGTGCCAGCAGTTTTCTTCTTACCTACGAGCAGTACTTC
many TRBJ2-1 TRBV5-1 . CASSLEDSGYNEQFF TGCGCCAGCAGCTTGGAGGATAGCGGATACAATGAGCAGTTCTTC
many TRBJ2-7 TRBV5-1 . CASSYPYAPYEQYF TGCGCCAGCAGCTACCCCTATGCCCCCTACGAGCAGTACTTC
. TRBJ2-5 TRBV20-1 . CSASAIQETQYF TGCAGTGCTAGTGCGATACAAGAGACCCAGTACTTC
many TRBJ2-5 TRBV6-5 TRBD2 CASSSEREGPLETQYF TGTGCCAGCAGTTCCGAGCGGGAGGGCCCTCTAGAGACCCAGTACTTC
. TRBJ1-1 TRBV19 . CASKTGNTEAFF TGTGCCAGTAAAACGGGGAACACTGAAGCTTTCTTT
few TRBJ2-1 TRBV20-1 TRBD1 CSARGETGTGEWNEQFF TGCAGTGCTAGAGGCGAGACCGGGACAGGGGAGTGGAATGAGCAGTTCTTC
. TRBJ1-3 TRBV11-2 . CASSLGTAFSGNTIYF TGTGCCAGCAGCTTAGGGACAGCTTTCTCTGGAAACACCATATATTTT
. TRBJ1-3 TRBV2 . CASSETILPDTIYF TGTGCCAGCAGTGAGACAATCCTGCCGGACACCATATATTTT
. TRBJ2-2 TRBV20-1 . CSARDPNKNTGELFF TGCAGTGCTAGAGATCCGAACAAGAACACCGGGGAGCTGTTTTTT
few TRBJ1-6 TRBV20-1 TRBD1 CSAAPRGQGRSPLHF TGCAGTGCTGCCCCCCGGGGACAGGGGAGATCACCCCTCCACTTT
many TRBJ2-7 TRBV7-9 TRBD2 CASSPGYPGLAVYEQYF TGTGCCAGCAGCCCCGGGTACCCAGGACTAGCGGTATACGAGCAGTACTTC
. TRBJ2-1 TRBV28 TRBD2 CASSLNRGLAGNEQFF TGTGCCAGCAGTTTAAACAGGGGACTAGCGGGGAATGAGCAGTTCTTC
many TRBJ2-1 TRBV7-8 TRBD2 CASSLGGTSRREQFF TGTGCCAGCAGCTTAGGTGGGACTAGCCGTCGGGAGCAGTTCTTC
few TRBJ1-3 TRBV7-9 . CASSIGQGNTIYF TGTGCCAGCAGCATCGGACAGGGAAACACCATATATTTT
many TRBJ2-1 TRBV12-3/TRBV12-4 . CASKMTSSYNEQFF TGTGCCAGCAAAATGACCAGCTCCTACAATGAGCAGTTCTTC
few TRBJ2-7 TRBV5-1 . CASSLMGPKITYEQYF TGCGCCAGCAGCCTTATGGGACCAAAAATCACCTACGAGCAGTACTTC
many TRBJ1-2 TRBV6-5 . CASSYSPGQQYGYTF TGTGCCAGCAGTTACTCCCCGGGCCAACAATATGGCTACACCTTC